This T cell receptor beta chain was captured by sequencing in a study of blood T cell repertoires in COVID-19. On the study more broadly: Acute-phase and convalescent COVID-19 samples originated in the United States, Italy and Spain.

Profiling relied on immunoSEQ multiplex PCR, and the TCRdb table lists in-frame clones only, not all of them. The sample records roughly 110,000 clones, over 55% being singletons. This clone was seen at least ten times. V dropped 2 bases and J dropped 8 bases, with 4 bases sitting between them. CDR3 length: 11 residues. Germline V gene sequence: CDR1 SGHKS, CDR2 YYEKEE (reference sequence). The source of this sequence is a human donor with acute or convalescent COVID-19. The donor label of this sample is uncertain. Source material: peripheral blood. This chain uses TRBV5-5 with TRBJ2-2, with D uncertain. As DNA, the CDR3 is TGTGCCAGCAGCTTATATGGGGAGCTGTTTTTT. This sequence encodes CASSLYGELFF.